A single T cell receptor (beta chain) is shown here with its context. This record belongs to a study of blood T cell repertoires in COVID-19. Study summary: Whether acute or convalescent, the COVID-19 samples came from the United States, Italy and Spain. From T cells, B-cell-depleted T cells, or PBMCs came the material, which was cDNA or gDNA.

Method: immunoSEQ multiplex PCR; TCRdb's copy keeps in-frame clones and lacks some. The sample lists roughly 91,000 clones, 80% to 85% seen once, with roughly 2.1% in the top ten. Germline lookup yields CDR1 SGDLS and CDR2 YYNGEE. The CDR3 has 15 residues. The V and J ends lost 0 bases and 7 bases, in that order; junction bases with no gene match: 8. The chain recombines TRBV9 with TRBJ2-7; 9 bases fit TRBD2. Sequencing was carried out using peripheral blood. The sequence was obtained from a man in his 70s with active or convalescent COVID-19. The CDR3: CASSVEGGGAQEQYF. CDR3 nucleotide sequence: TGTGCCAGCAGCGTAGAGGGCGGGGGGGCTCAGGAGCAGTACTTC.